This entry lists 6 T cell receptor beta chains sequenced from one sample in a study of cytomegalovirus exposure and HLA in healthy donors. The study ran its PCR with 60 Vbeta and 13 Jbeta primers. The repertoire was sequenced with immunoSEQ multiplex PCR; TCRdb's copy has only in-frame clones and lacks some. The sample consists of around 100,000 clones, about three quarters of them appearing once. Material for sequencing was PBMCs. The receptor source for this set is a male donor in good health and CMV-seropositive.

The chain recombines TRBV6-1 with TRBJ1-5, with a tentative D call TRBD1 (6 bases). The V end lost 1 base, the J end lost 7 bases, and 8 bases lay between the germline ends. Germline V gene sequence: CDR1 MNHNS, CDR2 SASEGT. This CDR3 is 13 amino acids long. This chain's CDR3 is CASSEGTVQPQHF. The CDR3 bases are TGTGCCAGCAGTGAAGGGACAGTCCAGCCCCAGCATTTT.

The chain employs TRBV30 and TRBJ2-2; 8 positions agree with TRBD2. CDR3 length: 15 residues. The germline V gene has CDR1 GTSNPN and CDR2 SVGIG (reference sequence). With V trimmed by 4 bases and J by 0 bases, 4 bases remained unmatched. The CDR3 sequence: CAWNFGGANTGELFF. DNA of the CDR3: TGTGCCTGGAATTTCGGGGGGGCGAACACCGGGGAGCTGTTTTTT.

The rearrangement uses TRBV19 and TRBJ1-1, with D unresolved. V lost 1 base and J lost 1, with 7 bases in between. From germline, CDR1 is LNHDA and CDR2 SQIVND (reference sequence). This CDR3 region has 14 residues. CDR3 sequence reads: CASSIGSKNTEAFF. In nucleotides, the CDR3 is TGTGCCAGTAGTATAGGTTCCAAGAACACTGAAGCTTTCTTT.

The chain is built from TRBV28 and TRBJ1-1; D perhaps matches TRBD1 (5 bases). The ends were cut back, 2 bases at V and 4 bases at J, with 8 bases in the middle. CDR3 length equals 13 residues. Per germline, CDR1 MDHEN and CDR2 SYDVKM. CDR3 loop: CASSLQGGTEAFF. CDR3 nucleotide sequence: TGTGCCAGCAGTTTACAGGGCGGCACTGAAGCTTTCTTT.

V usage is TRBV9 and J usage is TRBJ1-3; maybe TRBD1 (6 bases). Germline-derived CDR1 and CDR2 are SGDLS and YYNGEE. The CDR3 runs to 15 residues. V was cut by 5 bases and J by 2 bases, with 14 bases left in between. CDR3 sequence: CASSAGDYAGNTIYF. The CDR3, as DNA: TGTGCCAGCAGTGCAGGGGATTATGCTGGAAACACCATATATTTT.

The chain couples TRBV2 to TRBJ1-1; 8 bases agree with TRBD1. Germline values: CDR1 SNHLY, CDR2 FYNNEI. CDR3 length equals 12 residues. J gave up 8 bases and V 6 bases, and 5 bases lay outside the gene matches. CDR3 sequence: CASSADRGEAFF. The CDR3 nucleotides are TGTGCCAGCAGCGCCGACAGGGGAGAAGCTTTCTTT.